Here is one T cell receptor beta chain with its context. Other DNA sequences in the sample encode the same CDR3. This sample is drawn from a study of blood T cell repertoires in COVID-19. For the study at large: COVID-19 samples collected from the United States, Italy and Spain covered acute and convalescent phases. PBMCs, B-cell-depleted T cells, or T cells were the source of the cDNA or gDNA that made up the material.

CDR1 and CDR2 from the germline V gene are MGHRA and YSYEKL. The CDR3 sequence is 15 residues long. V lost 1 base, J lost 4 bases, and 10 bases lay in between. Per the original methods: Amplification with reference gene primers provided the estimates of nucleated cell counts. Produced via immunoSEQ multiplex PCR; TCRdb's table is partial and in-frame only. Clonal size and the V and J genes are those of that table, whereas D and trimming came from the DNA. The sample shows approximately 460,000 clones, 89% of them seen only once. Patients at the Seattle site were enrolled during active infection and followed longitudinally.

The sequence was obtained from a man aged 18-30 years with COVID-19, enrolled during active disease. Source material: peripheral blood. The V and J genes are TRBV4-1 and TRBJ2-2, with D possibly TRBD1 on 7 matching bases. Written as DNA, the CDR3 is TGCGCCAGCAGCCAAGGACAGGGAGGCACCGGGGAGCTGTTTTTT. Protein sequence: CASSQGQGGTGELFF.